This T cell receptor (beta chain) derives from a study of response to subunit inactivated influenza vaccine. TCRdb fed the RT-PCR reads into MiXCR, producing one record per CDR3 protein. The table shows hundreds of thousands of distinct CDR3 sequences, with more than 15% occurring only once. Study-level findings and limits: It was the authors' suggestion that each seasonal influenza vaccination recruits few new T cells.

This clonotype was found a few times. Its specificity is not known. From germline, CDR1 is MNHNS and CDR2 SASEGT. Trimming cost V 6 bases and J 7 bases, with 15 bases left between them. The CDR3 runs 13 residues. The sample was CD4+ T cells sorted from PBMCs, taken 23 months after vaccination. V gene TRBV6-1 combines with J gene TRBJ1-2, with D unresolved. The sequence derives from a man between 50 and 75 years old who received an inactivated influenza vaccine. This CDR3 is CASSNGGRGGYTF. CDR3 in DNA: TGTGCCAGCAGCAACGGCGGAAGAGGTGGCTACACCTTC.